These 6 T cell receptor beta chains were all obtained from the same sample, sequenced in a study of human T cells and chemical hapten exposure. MiXCR, run by TCRdb on the RACE reads, gives a single entry per CDR3 protein. Seen here are 120,000 to 150,000 distinct CDR3 sequences, about 10% observed once, and the top ten hold around 1.4%. Time point here: patch test 2, 6 weeks after DPC sensitization. Specified treatment: therapeutic diphenylcyclopropenone sensitization with weekly scalp DPC. The source was whole blood, collected in connection with sensitization to the hapten diphenylcyclopropenone (DPC). These receptors came from a woman aged 45-60 years with alopecia areata. Some clones in this sample may be carry-over from other donors' samples.

This clonotype appeared many times. The rearrangement links TRBV6-4 to TRBJ2-3, with a tentative D call TRBD2 (6 bases). This CDR3 region has 14 residues. With 3 bases removed from V and 0 bases from J, the gap between germline ends came to 7 bases. CDR1 and CDR2 (germline): MRHNA, SNTAGT. In DNA form, the CDR3 reads TGTGCCAGCAGTGATGGAGGGAGCACAGATACGCAGTATTTT. Encoded protein: CASSDGGSTDTQYF.

This clonotype was observed a handful of times. This chain's CDR3 is CATSTGLAGGYGELFF. The CDR3 DNA follows: TGTGCCACCAGCACCGGACTAGCGGGAGGATACGGGGAGCTGTTTTTT. The chain is built from TRBV15 and TRBJ2-2; 14 bases are a match to TRBD2. From germline, CDR1 is LNHNV and CDR2 YYDKDF (reference sequence). J gave up 7 bases and V 4 bases, and 5 bases lay outside the gene matches. CDR3 length: 16 residues.

This clonotype appeared many times. The rearrangement joins TRBV6-2 or TRBV6-3 to TRBJ1-1, with D possibly matching TRBD1 (6 bases). There are 15 residues in the CDR3. V was pared by 6 bases and J by 2 bases, with 16 bases between. Germline CDR1 and CDR2: MNHEY and SVGEGT. CDR3 coding DNA: TGTGCCAGCAGCATGCAGGGGACATCTAACACTGAAGCTTTCTTT. This sequence encodes CASSMQGTSNTEAFF.

This clonotype was counted many times. The chain links TRBV11-2 to TRBJ2-1; 16 bases align to TRBD2. The V gene's germline CDR1 is SGHAT and CDR2 FQNNGV. This CDR3 has 16 amino acids. With 5 bases clipped from V and 6 bases from J, the junction kept 4 bases outside the gene matches. The CDR3 bases are TGTGCCAGCAGCCCGGGACTAGCGGGAGGGCCCAATGAGCAGTTCTTC. Translating it yields CASSPGLAGGPNEQFF.

This clonotype occurred a few times. The chain employs TRBV4-1 and TRBJ2-3; 10 positions match TRBD2. V shed 0 bases, J shed 5 bases, and the junction held 8 bases outside the gene matches. This CDR3 has 17 residues. Germline V gene lookup returns CDR1 MGHRA and CDR2 YSYEKL. The CDR3 DNA reads TGCGCCAGCAGCCAAGATTACCTAGCGGGAGCTCAAGATACGCAGTATTTT. This encodes CASSQDYLAGAQDTQYF.

CDR3 DNA sequence: TGTGCCAGCAGCTTAAAGGGAAAGTCTGGTGAGCAGTTCTTC. This codes for CASSLKGKSGEQFF. The chain joins TRBV7-9 to TRBJ2-1, with unresolved D. V lost 2 bases to trimming and J lost 9 bases, with 14 bases between them. Germline CDR1 and CDR2: SEHNR and FQNEAQ (reference sequence). The CDR3 extends over 14 amino acids.